This T cell receptor (beta chain) appears in the sequencing data of a study of cytomegalovirus exposure and HLA in healthy donors. This clone is judged medium-sized. Its specificity is not known. Healthy bone marrow donors made up the donors. Study conclusions and caveats: A few of the chains that were CMV-associated were confirmed in vitro to be specific for CMV antigens.

The PCR used 60 Vbeta and 13 Jbeta primers. Some clones are missing from TCRdb's copy, which holds only in-frame ones; the method was immunoSEQ multiplex PCR. Among tens of thousands of clones, approximately 83% were seen once, and the ten largest hold roughly 4%. V was cut by 0 bases and J by 0 bases, with 6 bases left in between. The CDR3 runs 15 residues. The germline CDR1 and CDR2 sequences are MRHNA and SNTAGT. V gene TRBV6-4 combines with J gene TRBJ2-1; D call uncertain. What was sequenced was PBMCs. The clonotype originates from a man aged 25-40 years in good health and CMV-seronegative. The CDR3 coding sequence is TGTGCCAGCAGTGACTCGCGGAGCTCCTACAATGAGCAGTTCTTC. Translated: CASSDSRSSYNEQFF.